This TCR beta chain was found in a study of blood T cells in healthy people across ages. Donors were healthy Caucasian individuals from Russia aged about 6 to 100. The CDR3 length is 16 residues. The ends were cut back, 4 bases at V and 6 bases at J, with 18 bases in the middle. The V gene's germline CDR1 is MNHNY and CDR2 SVGAGI (reference sequence). As concerns this clonotype: Its specificity is unknown.

Study-level results: Naive CD4+ cell counts and diversity both ran higher in long-lived than in aged donors. The recorded TCR beta diversity per million T cells decreased in a roughly linear manner with age.

Sample-barcoded 5' priming and a J-beta primer mix drove a second PCR of roughly 6 to 12 cycles. TCRdb reprocessed the 5' RACE reads with MiXCR, giving one entry per CDR3 protein. The table shows about 1,600,000 distinct CDR3 sequences, with around 42% occurring only once. J is TRBJ1-4 and V is TRBV6-6; tentatively, D is TRBD1 (6 bases). Specimen: blood. The TCR comes from a woman under 30 in good health. Written as DNA, the CDR3 is TGTGCCAGCAGTTCCGGAGACAGGACCACCCATGAAAAACTGTTTTTT. This translates into CASSSGDRTTHEKLFF.